Here is one T cell receptor beta chain with its context. The authors ran a second PCR of about 6 to 11 cycles using a sample-barcoded 5' primer and a J-beta primer mix. TCRdb recomputed calls from the 5' RACE reads with MiXCR, one row per CDR3 protein. The table has approximately 2,000,000 distinct CDR3 sequences, about two fifths seen once; the top ten hold under 25%. The data are from a study of blood T cells in healthy people across ages. V shed 3 bases and J shed 2 bases, with 14 bases lying between them. Germline-derived CDR1 and CDR2 are SGHDT and YYEEEE. The CDR3 is 15 residues long. The chain links TRBV5-6 to TRBJ1-2, with a tentative D call TRBD1 (6 bases). This TCR was sampled from a human donor in good health. Sequencing was performed on blood. This CDR3 is CASSSKGEGNYGYTF. CDR3 nucleotides: TGTGCCAGCAGCTCAAAGGGGGAGGGAAACTATGGCTACACCTTC.